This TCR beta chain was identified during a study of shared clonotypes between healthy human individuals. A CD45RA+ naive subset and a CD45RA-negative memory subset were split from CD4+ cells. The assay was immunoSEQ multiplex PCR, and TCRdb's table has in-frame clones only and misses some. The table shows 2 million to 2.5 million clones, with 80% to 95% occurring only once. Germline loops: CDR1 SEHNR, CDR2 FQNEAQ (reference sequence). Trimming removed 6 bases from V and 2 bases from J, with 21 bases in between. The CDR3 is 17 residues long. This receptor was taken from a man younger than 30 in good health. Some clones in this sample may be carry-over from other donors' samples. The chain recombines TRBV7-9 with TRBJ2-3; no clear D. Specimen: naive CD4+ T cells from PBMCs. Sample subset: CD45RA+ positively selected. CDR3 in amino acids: CASSFFRAALHTDTQYF. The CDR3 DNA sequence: TGTGCCAGCAGTTTCTTCCGGGCAGCGCTACACACAGATACGCAGTATTTT.